One sample yielded the 3 T cell receptor beta chains listed below, sequenced in a study of identical twins. TCRdb re-called the 5' RACE reads through MiXCR, storing one row per CDR3 protein. Of roughly 500,000 distinct CDR3 sequences in the sample, less than 25% were seen once. These data were likewise used in another study, on T cells expressing NK-cell markers.

Material for sequencing was CD4+ T cells sorted from blood. These TCRs come from a woman between 18 and 29 years old in good health.

V gene TRBV5-1 combines with J gene TRBJ2-2, with 8 bases aligning to TRBD2. Germline CDR1 and CDR2: SGHRS and YFSETQ. The CDR3 runs to 15 residues. With 6 bases clipped from V and 3 bases from J, the junction kept 7 bases outside the gene matches. CDR3 nucleotides: TGCGCCAGCACGATGCGGGGGGCCGACACCGGGGAGCTGTTTTTT. Translated, it gives CASTMRGADTGELFF.

This sequence joins TRBV6-5 and TRBJ1-6; the D is unclear. Germline lookup yields CDR1 MNHEY and CDR2 SVGAGI. Trimming took 2 bases from V and 7 from J, leaving 18 bases between them. The CDR3 has 17 residues. CDR3 in DNA: TGTGCCAGCAGTTACGGTGCCAGGAGTACCCAAAATTCACCCCTCCACTTT. Its protein product is CASSYGARSTQNSPLHF.

The chain carries TRBV7-9 and TRBJ2-1; D is possibly TRBD2 (6 bases). V was trimmed by 3 bases and J by 10 bases, leaving 16 bases between them. The CDR3 is 14 amino acids. Germline V lookup: CDR1 SEHNR, CDR2 FQNEAQ (reference sequence). Here the CDR3 reads CASSLEIQAGEQFF. The CDR3 region has the DNA TGTGCCAGCAGCTTGGAAATCCAGGCGGGGGAGCAGTTCTTC.